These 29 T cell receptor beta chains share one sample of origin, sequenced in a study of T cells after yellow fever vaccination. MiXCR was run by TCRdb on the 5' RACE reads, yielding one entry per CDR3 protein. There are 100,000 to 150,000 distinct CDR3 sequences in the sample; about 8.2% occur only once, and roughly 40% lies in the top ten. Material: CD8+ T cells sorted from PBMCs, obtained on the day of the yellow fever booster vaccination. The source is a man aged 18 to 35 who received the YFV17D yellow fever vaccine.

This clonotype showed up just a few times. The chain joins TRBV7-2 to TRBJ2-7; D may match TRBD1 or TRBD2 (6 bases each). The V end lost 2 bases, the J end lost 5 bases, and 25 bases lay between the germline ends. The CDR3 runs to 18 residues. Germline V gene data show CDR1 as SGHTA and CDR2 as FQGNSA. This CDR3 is CASSLPPALGGKSHEQYF. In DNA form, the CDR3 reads TGTGCCAGCAGCTTACCGCCAGCACTGGGGGGCAAGAGCCACGAGCAGTACTTC.

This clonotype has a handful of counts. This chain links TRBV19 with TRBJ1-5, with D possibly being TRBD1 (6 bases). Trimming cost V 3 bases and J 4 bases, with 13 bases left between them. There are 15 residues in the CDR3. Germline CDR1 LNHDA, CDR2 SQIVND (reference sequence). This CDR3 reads CASSMEQGGNQPQHF. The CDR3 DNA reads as TGTGCCAGTAGTATGGAACAGGGCGGGAATCAGCCCCAGCATTTT.

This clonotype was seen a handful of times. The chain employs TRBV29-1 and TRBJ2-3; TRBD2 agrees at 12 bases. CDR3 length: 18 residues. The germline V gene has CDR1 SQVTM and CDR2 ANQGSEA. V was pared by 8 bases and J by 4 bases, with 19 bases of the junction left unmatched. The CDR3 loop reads CSLYPVTSGGMRSDTQYF. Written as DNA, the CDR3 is TGCAGCTTATACCCGGTTACTAGCGGGGGGATGAGATCAGATACGCAGTATTTT.

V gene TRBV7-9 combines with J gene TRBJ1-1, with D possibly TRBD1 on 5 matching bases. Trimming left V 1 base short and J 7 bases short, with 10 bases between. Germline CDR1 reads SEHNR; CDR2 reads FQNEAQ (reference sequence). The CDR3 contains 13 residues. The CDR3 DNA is TGTGCCAGCAGCTTAGAGGGGCAGCGTGAAGCTTTCTTT. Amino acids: CASSLEGQREAFF. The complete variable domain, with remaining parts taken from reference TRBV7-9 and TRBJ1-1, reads DTGVSQNPRHKITKRGQNVTFRCDPISEHNRLYWYRQTLGQGPEFLTYFQNEAQLEKSRLLSDRFSAERPKGSFSTLEIQRTEQGDSAMYLCASSLEGQREAFFGQGTRLTVV.

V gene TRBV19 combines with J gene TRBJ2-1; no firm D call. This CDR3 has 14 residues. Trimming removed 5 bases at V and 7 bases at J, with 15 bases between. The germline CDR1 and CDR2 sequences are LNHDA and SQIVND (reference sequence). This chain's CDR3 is CASSWTEEPNEQFF. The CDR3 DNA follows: TGTGCCAGTAGTTGGACGGAAGAACCTAATGAGCAGTTCTTC.

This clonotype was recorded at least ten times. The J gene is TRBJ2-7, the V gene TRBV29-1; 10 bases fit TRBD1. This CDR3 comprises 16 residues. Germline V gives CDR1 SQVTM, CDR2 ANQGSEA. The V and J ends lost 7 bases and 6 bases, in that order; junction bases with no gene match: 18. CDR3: CSAETSGQGIIGEQYF. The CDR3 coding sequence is TGCAGCGCTGAGACGTCGGGACAGGGGATTATTGGCGAGCAGTACTTC.

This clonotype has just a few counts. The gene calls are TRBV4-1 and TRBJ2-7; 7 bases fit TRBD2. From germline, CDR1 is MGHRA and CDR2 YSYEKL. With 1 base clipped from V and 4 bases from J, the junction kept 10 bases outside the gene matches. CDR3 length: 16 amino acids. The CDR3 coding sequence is TGCGCCAGCAGCCAAGTCCAGGCTAGCGGTACGTACGAGCAGTACTTC. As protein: CASSQVQASGTYEQYF.

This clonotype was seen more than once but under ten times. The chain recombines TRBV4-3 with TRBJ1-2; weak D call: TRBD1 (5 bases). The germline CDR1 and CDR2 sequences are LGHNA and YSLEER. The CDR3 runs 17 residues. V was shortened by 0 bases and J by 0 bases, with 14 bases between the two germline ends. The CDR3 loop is CASSQDYVDTANYGYTF. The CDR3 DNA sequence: TGCGCCAGCAGCCAAGATTATGTGGACACAGCTAACTATGGCTACACCTTC.

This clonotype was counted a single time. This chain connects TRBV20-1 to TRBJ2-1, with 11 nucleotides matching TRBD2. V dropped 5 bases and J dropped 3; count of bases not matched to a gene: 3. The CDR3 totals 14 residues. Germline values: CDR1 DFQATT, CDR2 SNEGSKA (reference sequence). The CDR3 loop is CSASLAGGYNEQFF. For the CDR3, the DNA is TGCAGTGCTTCTCTAGCGGGGGGCTACAATGAGCAGTTCTTC.

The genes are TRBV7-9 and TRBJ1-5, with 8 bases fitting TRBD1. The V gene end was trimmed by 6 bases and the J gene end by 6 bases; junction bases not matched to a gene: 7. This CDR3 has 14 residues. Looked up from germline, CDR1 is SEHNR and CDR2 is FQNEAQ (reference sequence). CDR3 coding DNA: TGTGCCAGCAGTGCAGGGGGCATGGGTCAGCCCCAGCATTTT. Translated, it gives CASSAGGMGQPQHF. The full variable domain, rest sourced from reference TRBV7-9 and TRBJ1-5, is DTGVSQNPRHKITKRGQNVTFRCDPISEHNRLYWYRQTLGQGPEFLTYFQNEAQLEKSRLLSDRFSAERPKGSFSTLEIQRTEQGDSAMYLCASSAGGMGQPQHFGDGTRLSIL.

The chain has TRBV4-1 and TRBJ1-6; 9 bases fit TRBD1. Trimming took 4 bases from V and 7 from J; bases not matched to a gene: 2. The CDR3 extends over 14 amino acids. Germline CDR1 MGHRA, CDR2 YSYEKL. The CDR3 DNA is TGCGCCAGCAGCCGCGGGACAGGGAATTCACCCCTCCACTTT. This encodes CASSRGTGNSPLHF.

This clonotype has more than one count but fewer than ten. The CDR3: CASSLFRGAGYEQYF. DNA for the CDR3: TGTGCCAGCAGCTTATTTCGGGGGGCCGGGTACGAGCAGTACTTC. The rearrangement joins TRBV7-2 to TRBJ2-7; D might be TRBD2 (7 bases). The CDR3 runs 15 residues. The germline V gene has CDR1 SGHTA and CDR2 FQGNSA. Deletions cut 2 bases from V and 4 bases from J, with 15 bases between.

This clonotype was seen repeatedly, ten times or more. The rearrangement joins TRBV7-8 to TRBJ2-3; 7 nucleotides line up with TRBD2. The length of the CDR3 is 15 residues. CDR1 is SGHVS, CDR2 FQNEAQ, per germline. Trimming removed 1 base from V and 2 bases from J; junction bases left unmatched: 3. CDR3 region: CASSLVRGVTDTQYF. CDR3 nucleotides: TGTGCCAGCAGCTTAGTACGGGGGGTCACAGATACGCAGTATTTT.

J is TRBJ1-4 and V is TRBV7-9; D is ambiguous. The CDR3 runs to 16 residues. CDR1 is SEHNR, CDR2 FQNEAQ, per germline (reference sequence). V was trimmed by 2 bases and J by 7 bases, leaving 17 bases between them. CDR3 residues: CASSLTALDVGEKLFF. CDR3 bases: TGTGCCAGCAGCTTAACTGCTTTAGACGTTGGTGAAAAACTGTTTTTT.

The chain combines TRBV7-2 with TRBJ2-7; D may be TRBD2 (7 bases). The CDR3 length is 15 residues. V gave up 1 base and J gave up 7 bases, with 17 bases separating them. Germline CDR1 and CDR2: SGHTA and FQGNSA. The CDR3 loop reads CASSLGAGAPWEQYF. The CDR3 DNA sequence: TGTGCCAGCAGCTTAGGCGCGGGGGCGCCGTGGGAGCAGTACTTC.

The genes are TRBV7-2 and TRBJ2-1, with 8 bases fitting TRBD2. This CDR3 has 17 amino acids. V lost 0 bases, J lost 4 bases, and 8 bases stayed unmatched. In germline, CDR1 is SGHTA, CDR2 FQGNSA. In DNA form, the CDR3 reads TGTGCCAGCAGCTTAGCTCAGCGGGGGCCCTTTTACAATGAGCAGTTCTTC. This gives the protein CASSLAQRGPFYNEQFF.

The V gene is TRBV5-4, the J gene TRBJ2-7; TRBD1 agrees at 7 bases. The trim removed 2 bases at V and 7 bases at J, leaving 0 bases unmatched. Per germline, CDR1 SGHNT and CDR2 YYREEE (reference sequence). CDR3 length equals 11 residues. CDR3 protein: CASSFRGEQYF. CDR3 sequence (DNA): TGTGCCAGCAGCTTCAGGGGGGAGCAGTACTTC.

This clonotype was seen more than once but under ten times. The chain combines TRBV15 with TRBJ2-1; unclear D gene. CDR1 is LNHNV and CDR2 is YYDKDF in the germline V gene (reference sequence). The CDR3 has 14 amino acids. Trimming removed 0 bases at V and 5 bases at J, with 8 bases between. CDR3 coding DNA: TGTGCCACCAGCAGAGATCTGGCGGACAATGAGCAGTTCTTC. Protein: CATSRDLADNEQFF.

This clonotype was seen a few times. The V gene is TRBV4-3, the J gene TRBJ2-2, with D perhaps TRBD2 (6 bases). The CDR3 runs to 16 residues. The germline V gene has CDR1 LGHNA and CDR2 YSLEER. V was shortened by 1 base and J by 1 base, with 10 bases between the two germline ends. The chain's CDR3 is CASSQGLVLNTGELFF. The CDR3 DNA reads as TGCGCCAGCAGCCAAGGACTAGTATTGAACACCGGGGAGCTGTTTTTT.

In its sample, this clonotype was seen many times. The CDR3 protein is CASSPRVGVSSGANVLTF. Here the CDR3 DNA reads TGCGCCAGCAGCCCCCGGGTGGGGGTGAGCTCTGGGGCCAACGTCCTGACTTTC. The V call is TRBV4-3, the J call TRBJ2-6; D may be TRBD1 or TRBD2 (5 bases each). In germline, CDR1 is LGHNA, CDR2 YSLEER. V was cut by 4 bases and J by 0 bases, with 16 bases left in between. CDR3 size: 18 residues.

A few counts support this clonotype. The CDR3 loop is CSAIQAPSNQPQHF. The CDR3 DNA reads as TGCAGTGCTATACAGGCCCCTAGCAATCAGCCCCAGCATTTT. The chain employs TRBV20-1 and TRBJ1-5; tentatively, D is TRBD1 (5 bases). V gave up 4 bases and J gave up 0 bases, with 10 bases separating them. CDR3 length: 14 amino acids. Germline CDR1 is DFQATT and CDR2 is SNEGSKA (reference sequence).

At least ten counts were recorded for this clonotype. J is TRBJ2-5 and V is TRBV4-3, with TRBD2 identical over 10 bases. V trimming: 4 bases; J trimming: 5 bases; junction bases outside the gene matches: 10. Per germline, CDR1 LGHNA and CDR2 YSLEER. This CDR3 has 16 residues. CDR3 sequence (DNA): TGCGCCAGCAGCCGGTCAACGGCTAGCGGGGGTGAGACCCAGTACTTC. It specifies CASSRSTASGGETQYF.

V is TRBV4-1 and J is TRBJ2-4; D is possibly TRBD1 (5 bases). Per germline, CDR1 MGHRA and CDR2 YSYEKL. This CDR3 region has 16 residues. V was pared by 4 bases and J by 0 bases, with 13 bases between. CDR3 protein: CASSPLTDIAKNIQYF. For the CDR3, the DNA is TGCGCCAGCAGCCCGCTGACGGACATAGCCAAAAACATTCAGTACTTC.

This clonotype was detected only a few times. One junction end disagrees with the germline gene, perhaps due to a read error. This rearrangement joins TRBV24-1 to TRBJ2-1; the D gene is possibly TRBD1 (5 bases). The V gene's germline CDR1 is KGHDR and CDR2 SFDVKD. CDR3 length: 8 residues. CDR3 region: CATPSRVF. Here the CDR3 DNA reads TGTGCCACGCCATCCAGGGTCTTC.

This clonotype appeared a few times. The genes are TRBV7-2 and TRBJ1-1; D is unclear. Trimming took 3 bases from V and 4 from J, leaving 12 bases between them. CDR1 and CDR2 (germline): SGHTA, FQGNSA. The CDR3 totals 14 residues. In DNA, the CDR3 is TGTGCCAGCAGCTTGTATGAGTTTGGCACTGAAGCTTTCTTT. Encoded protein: CASSLYEFGTEAFF.

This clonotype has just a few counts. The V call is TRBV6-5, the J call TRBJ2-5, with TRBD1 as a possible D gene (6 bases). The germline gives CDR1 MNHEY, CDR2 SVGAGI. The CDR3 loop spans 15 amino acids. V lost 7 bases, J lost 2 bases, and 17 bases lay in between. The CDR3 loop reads CASTPGVRGQETQYF. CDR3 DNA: TGTGCCAGCACCCCAGGGGTTCGGGGACAAGAGACCCAGTACTTC.

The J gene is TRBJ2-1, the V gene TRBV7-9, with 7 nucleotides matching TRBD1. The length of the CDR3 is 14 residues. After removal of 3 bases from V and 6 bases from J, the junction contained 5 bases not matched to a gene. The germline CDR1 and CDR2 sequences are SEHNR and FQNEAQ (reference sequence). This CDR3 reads CASSFTGAPNEQFF. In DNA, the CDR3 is TGTGCCAGCAGCTTCACAGGGGCCCCCAATGAGCAGTTCTTC. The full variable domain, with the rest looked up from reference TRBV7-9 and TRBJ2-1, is DTGVSQNPRHKITKRGQNVTFRCDPISEHNRLYWYRQTLGQGPEFLTYFQNEAQLEKSRLLSDRFSAERPKGSFSTLEIQRTEQGDSAMYLCASSFTGAPNEQFFGPGTRLTVL.

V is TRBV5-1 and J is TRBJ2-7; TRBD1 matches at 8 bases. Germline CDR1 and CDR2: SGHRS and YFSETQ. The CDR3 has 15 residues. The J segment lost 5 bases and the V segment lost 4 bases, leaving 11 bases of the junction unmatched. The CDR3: CASSRGQGQGHEQYF. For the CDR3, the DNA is TGCGCCAGCAGCCGAGGACAGGGTCAGGGCCACGAGCAGTACTTC. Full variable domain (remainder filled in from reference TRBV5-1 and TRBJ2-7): KAGVTQTPRYLIKTRGQQVTLSCSPISGHRSVSWYQQTPGQGLQFLFEYFSETQRNKGNFPGRFSGRQFSNSRSEMNVSTLELGDSALYLCASSRGQGQGHEQYFGPGTRLTVT.

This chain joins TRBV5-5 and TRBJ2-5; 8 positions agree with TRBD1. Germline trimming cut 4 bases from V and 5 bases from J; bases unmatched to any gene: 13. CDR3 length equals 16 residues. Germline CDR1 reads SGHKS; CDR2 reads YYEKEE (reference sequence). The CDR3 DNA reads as TGTGCCAGCAGCCGGGACAGGTCAGGGCCAGGGGAGACCCAGTACTTC. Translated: CASSRDRSGPGETQYF. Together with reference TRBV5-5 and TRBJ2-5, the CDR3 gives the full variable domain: DAGVTQSPTHLIKTRGQQVTLRCSPISGHKSVSWYQQVLGQGPQFIFQYYEKEERGRGNFPDRFSARQFPNYSSELNVNALLLGDSALYLCASSRDRSGPGETQYFGPGTRLLVL.